This T cell receptor (beta chain) appears in the sequencing data of a study of blood T cell repertoires in COVID-19. Everyone who took part was roughly 18 to 89 years old, and they came from 20 to 25 US areas. Participants reported their clinical history, and cohort assignment relied on those reports. Each recovered donor of Cohort 3 presented with two negative PCRs, clearance, or symptom resolution. Study processing details: Amplification of reference gene primers was used by the study to estimate nucleated cell counts. Profiled with immunoSEQ multiplex PCR; TCRdb holds only in-frame clones, not every one. The V and J calls and clone size are taken from that table; D and trimming were inferred from the DNA. The profile shows around 500,000 clones, 80% to 90% of them singletons. The ends were cut back, 10 bases at V and 1 base at J, with 13 bases in the middle. CDR1 and CDR2 (germline): SNHLY, FYNNEI. This CDR3 has 13 residues.

The sequencing sample was made of PBMCs or T cells enriched from blood (not recorded which). The genes are TRBV2 and TRBJ1-1; the D gene is possibly TRBD1 (5 bases). The clonotype comes from a woman aged 55-75 years who had recovered from COVID-19. The CDR3 DNA follows: TGTGCCACCAGAGGGGCGAGGAACACTGAAGCTTTCTTT. Translated, it gives CATRGARNTEAFF.